One sample yielded the 15 T cell receptor beta chains listed below, sequenced in a study of T cells expressing NK-cell markers. TCRdb reanalyzed the 5' RACE reads and collapses them to one entry per CDR3 protein, without DNA. The data show over 150,000 distinct CDR3 sequences, and the top ten clones hold less than 40%. Sequences were obtained from blood T cells: a sorted CD56 or NKG2C T cell subset, CD4+ or CD8+ T cells, or bulk PBMC T cells (not recorded which). The receptor set was obtained from a woman in her fifties or sixties in good health.

The rearrangement links TRBV18 to TRBJ2-3. CDR1 is KGHSH, CDR2 LQKENI, per germline. There are 15 residues in the CDR3. The CDR3 reads CASSPPEGSTDTQYF.

The chain employs TRBV19 and TRBJ1-2; absent DNA, TCRdb's TRBD1 call cannot be checked. CDR3 length: 17 residues. The germline V gene has CDR1 LNHDA and CDR2 SQIVND (reference sequence). This CDR3 reads CASSTRRLGDGYYGYTF. The whole variable domain, filled in from reference TRBV19 and TRBJ1-2, reads DGGITQSPKYLFRKEGQNVTLSCEQNLNHDAMYWYRQDPGQGLRLIYYSQIVNDFQKGDIAEGYSVSREKKESFPLTVTSAQKNPTAFYLCASSTRRLGDGYYGYTFGSGTRLTVV.

This clonotype counts as medium-sized by frequency. The rearrangement joins TRBV12-3 or TRBV12-4 to TRBJ1-5. CDR3 length equals 12 residues. CDR3: CASRQDNQPQHF.

The rearrangement links TRBV24-1 to TRBJ2-7; TCRdb's D call, TRBD1, is unchecked because there is no DNA. There are 19 residues in the CDR3. Germline V CDR1 and CDR2: KGHDR, SFDVKD. The CDR3 here is CATRRITHLWLFFSYEQYF.

V is TRBV20-1 and J is TRBJ1-5; there is no DNA to check the TCRdb D call of TRBD1. Germline lookup yields CDR1 DFQATT and CDR2 SNEGSKA (reference sequence). The CDR3 sequence is 14 residues long. CDR3 sequence reads: CSAPGQVDNQPQHF.

The CDR3 protein is CASRLAENPDTQYF. The chain links TRBV12-3 or TRBV12-4 to TRBJ2-3. The length of the CDR3 is 14 residues.

This chain links TRBV27 with TRBJ2-7; the TCRdb call, TRBD1, lacks DNA for checking. There are 13 residues in the CDR3. Germline lookup yields CDR1 MNHEY and CDR2 SMNVEV (reference sequence). The CDR3 sequence is CASRPWANYEQYF.

V and J are TRBV27 and TRBJ2-1; TCRdb designates TRBD2, a call that cannot be tested without DNA. The CDR3 length is 17 residues. The germline V gene encodes CDR1 MNHEY and CDR2 SMNVEV (reference sequence). The CDR3 loop is CASSLSGRTSGSLEQFF.

The rearrangement uses TRBV18 and TRBJ2-1; TCRdb picks TRBD2, but there is no DNA to check that call. CDR3 length: 15 residues. The germline gives CDR1 KGHSH, CDR2 LQKENI. The CDR3: CASSPGPQHRHEQFF.

The genes are TRBV12-3 or TRBV12-4 and TRBJ2-7; as DNA is missing, the TRBD2 call by TCRdb cannot be tested. This CDR3 is 14 amino acids long. CDR3 sequence: CASSLRRGDYEQYF.

The genes are TRBV15 and TRBJ1-5. The CDR3 runs 13 residues. The germline V gene has CDR1 LNHNV and CDR2 YYDKDF (reference sequence). This CDR3 is CATQSENYQPQHF.

The rearrangement links TRBV10-2 to TRBJ1-2. The CDR3 has 13 amino acids. The germline V gene encodes CDR1 WSHSY and CDR2 SAAADI. CDR3 residues: CASSEPTNYGYTF.

The chain joins TRBV3-1 to TRBJ2-5; TCRdb's D gene call, TRBD2, goes unchecked for lack of DNA. The germline V gene has CDR1 LGHDT and CDR2 YNNKEL (reference sequence). This CDR3 comprises 19 residues. CDR3 residues: CASSLVYRGLAGGQETQYF.

The rearrangement uses TRBV27 and TRBJ2-1. The CDR3 is made up of 14 amino acids. Germline V CDR1 and CDR2: MNHEY, SMNVEV (reference sequence). The CDR3 here is CASSLGWVGNEQFF.

V and J are TRBV2 and TRBJ2-5; as DNA is missing, the TRBD2 call by TCRdb cannot be tested. The CDR3 contains 14 residues. From germline, CDR1 is SNHLY and CDR2 FYNNEI. CDR3 amino acids: CASLREGGSETQYF.